The rows below give T cell receptor beta chains drawn from one sample of a study of cytomegalovirus exposure and HLA in healthy donors. Profiled with immunoSEQ multiplex PCR; TCRdb holds only in-frame clones, not every one. This table holds about 100,000 clones, approximately 96% found once. The material sequenced was PBMCs. These receptors came from a young woman in good health and CMV-seronegative. The CDR3 runs from the conserved cysteine through the conserved F or W. The D gene is left open where the match is weak. Clone size is shown for a subset of rows, as once, few, many or a class of expanded clone.

cdr3_aa | cdr3_nt | v_call | clone_size | j_call | d_call
CASSLVTGEAFF | TGTGCCAGCAGCTTGGTTACAGGTGAAGCTTTCTTT | TRBV5-6 | - | TRBJ1-1 | -
CASSATGGWSYNSPLHF | TGCGCCAGCAGCGCGACAGGGGGCTGGTCCTATAATTCACCCCTCCACTTT | TRBV5-1 | once | TRBJ1-6 | TRBD1
CASSQDYRGKGEKLFF | TGTGCCAGCAGCCAAGATTACCGGGGGAAGGGTGAAAAACTGTTTTTT | TRBV14 | - | TRBJ1-4 | -
CASSYSGTGYNEQFF | TGTGCCAGCAGTTACTCCGGGACTGGATACAATGAGCAGTTCTTC | TRBV6-5 | - | TRBJ2-1 | -
CASSLRGGARGETQYF | TGTGCCAGCAGCTTGAGGGGGGGAGCCCGCGGGGAGACCCAGTACTTC | TRBV11-3 | - | TRBJ2-5 | -
CASSPAPGGSTGNTIYF | TGTGCCAGCAGCCCCGCCCCCGGAGGGTCAACTGGAAACACCATATATTTT | TRBV9 | - | TRBJ1-3 | -
CASRGTGMNTEAFF | TGTGCCAGCAGGGGGACAGGCATGAACACTGAAGCTTTCTTT | TRBV7-9 | - | TRBJ1-1 | TRBD1
CASSLPLPRGGYTF | TGTGCCAGCAGTTTACCCCTCCCCCGAGGGGGCTACACCTTC | TRBV28 | - | TRBJ1-2 | -
CAISEGDRGYGYTF | TGTGCCATCAGTGAGGGAGACAGGGGTTATGGCTACACCTTC | TRBV10-3 | once | TRBJ1-2 | TRBD1
CASSRGQSTTPVYTF | TGCGCCAGCAGCCGGGGACAGTCGACCACCCCCGTCTACACCTTC | TRBV4-3 | - | TRBJ1-2 | TRBD1
CASSVASGGQETQYF | TGTGCCAGCAGCGTAGCGTCGGGGGGGCAAGAGACCCAGTACTTC | TRBV9 | - | TRBJ2-5 | TRBD2
CASSYSPTGGIDGYTF | TGTGCCAGCAGTTACTCCCCGACAGGGGGAATCGATGGCTACACCTTC | TRBV6-5 | - | TRBJ1-2 | TRBD1
CASSQDRASGGSSYEQYF | TGCGCCAGCAGCCAAGATCGTGCTAGCGGGGGAAGCTCCTACGAGCAGTACTTC | TRBV4-1 | - | TRBJ2-7 | TRBD2
CASGLAGGAGTEAFF | TGTGCCAGCGGTTTGGCAGGGGGCGCGGGCACTGAAGCTTTCTTT | TRBV28 | - | TRBJ1-1 | TRBD1
CASSVGSNTEAFF | TGTGCCAGCAGTGTCGGGTCGAACACTGAAGCTTTCTTT | TRBV5-6 | once | TRBJ1-1 | -
CASSPRSGGASSYEQYF | TGTGCCAGCAGCCCCCGTAGCGGGGGGGCGTCTAGCTACGAGCAGTACTTC | TRBV7-2 | - | TRBJ2-7 | TRBD2
CAWSWEITNTQYF | TGTGCCTGGAGTTGGGAGATCACCAATACGCAGTATTTT | TRBV30 | - | TRBJ2-3 | -
CASTISKSYEQYF | TGTGCCAGCACGATCTCCAAATCCTACGAGCAGTACTTC | TRBV6-1 | - | TRBJ2-7 | -
CASSKREGVRSNSPLHF | TGTGCCAGCAGCAAACGAGAGGGGGTAAGGTCGAATTCACCCCTCCACTTT | TRBV21-1 | - | TRBJ1-6 | -
CASSLSRGLGGYTF | TGTGCCAGCAGTTTATCGAGGGGGCTGGGGGGCTACACCTTC | TRBV28 | - | TRBJ1-2 | TRBD1
CASSPGFLNQPQHF | TGTGCCAGCAGTCCGGGGTTTCTAAATCAGCCCCAGCATTTT | TRBV28 | - | TRBJ1-5 | -
CARTTGPYSVNTEAFF | TGCGCCAGGACGACAGGGCCTTATTCGGTGAACACTGAAGCTTTCTTT | TRBV10-1 | - | TRBJ1-1 | TRBD1
CASSLALTGSAEKLFF | TGCGCCAGCAGCTTGGCCTTGACAGGGTCGGCTGAAAAACTGTTTTTT | TRBV5-1 | once | TRBJ1-4 | TRBD1
CASTQASGGTLPQADTQYF | TGTGCCAGCACTCAGGCCAGCGGGGGGACCCTCCCTCAGGCAGATACGCAGTATTTT | TRBV7-8 | - | TRBJ2-3 | TRBD2
CASSPQSPGWGTGSFGYGYTF | TGTGCCAGCTCACCACAATCCCCAGGTTGGGGGACAGGCAGTTTCGGCTATGGCTACACCTTC | TRBV18 | - | TRBJ1-2 | TRBD1
CASSDILMNTEAFF | TGTGCCAGCAGCGATATCCTAATGAACACTGAAGCTTTCTTT | TRBV7-9 | - | TRBJ1-1 | -
CASSPLLSRQAKDEQYF | TGTGCCAGCTCACCACTGTTATCTCGGCAGGCTAAGGACGAGCAGTACTTC | TRBV18 | - | TRBJ2-7 | -
CASSSQGLYEQYF | TGTGCCAGCAGTAGTCAGGGGCTCTACGAGCAGTACTTC | TRBV2 | once | TRBJ2-7 | -
CASSQELAPSTEAFF | TGCGCCAGCAGCCAAGAACTCGCGCCGAGCACTGAAGCTTTCTTT | TRBV4-3 | - | TRBJ1-1 | -
CASSSDRRGTTNEKLFF | TGTGCCAGTAGCTCGGACAGGAGGGGAACAACTAATGAAAAACTGTTTTTT | TRBV19 | - | TRBJ1-4 | TRBD1
CASSRSAGLETQYF | TGTGCCAGCAGCCGCTCGGCGGGTTTGGAGACCCAGTACTTC | TRBV7-2 | - | TRBJ2-5 | -
CASSSGTKETQYF | TGTGCCAGCAGCTCCGGGACAAAAGAGACCCAGTACTTC | TRBV7-8 | - | TRBJ2-5 | -
CASSQDLVANYGYTF | TGCGCCAGCAGCCAAGACTTAGTAGCTAACTATGGCTACACCTTC | TRBV4-3 | - | TRBJ1-2 | -
CAISEPMTGWGYSPLHF | TGTGCCATCAGTGAGCCGATGACAGGGTGGGGATATTCACCCCTCCACTTT | TRBV10-3 | - | TRBJ1-6 | TRBD1
CASSLMGGENTEAFF | TGTGCCAGCAGCTTAATGGGGGGGGAGAACACTGAAGCTTTCTTT | TRBV7-3 | once | TRBJ1-1 | -
CASSREVGEQYF | TGTGCCAGCAGCCGGGAAGTTGGCGAGCAGTACTTC | TRBV7-9 | - | TRBJ2-7 | -
CASSALDRPSMSGYTF | TGTGCCAGCAGCGCCCTTGACAGGCCGTCTATGAGTGGCTACACCTTC | TRBV9 | - | TRBJ1-2 | -
CASKGKQGHESPLHF | TGTGCCAGCAAAGGGAAACAGGGACATGAATCACCCCTCCACTTT | TRBV2 | - | TRBJ1-6 | -
CASSPQGLASYNEQFF | TGTGCCAGCAGCCCCCAGGGACTAGCCTCCTACAATGAGCAGTTCTTC | TRBV7-3 | - | TRBJ2-1 | TRBD2
CASSPETRNTEAFF | TGTGCCAGCTCACCAGAGACAAGGAACACTGAAGCTTTCTTT | TRBV18 | - | TRBJ1-1 | -
CASRRDFYGYTF | TGTGCCAGCAGACGCGATTTCTATGGCTACACCTTC | TRBV6-5 | - | TRBJ1-2 | -
CASSLVAHRGNTEAFF | TGTGCCAGCAGCTTAGTGGCCCACAGGGGGAACACTGAAGCTTTCTTT | TRBV7-2 | - | TRBJ1-1 | TRBD1
CASGTAQGVYQPQHF | TGTGCCAGCGGTACGGCGCAGGGGGTCTATCAGCCCCAGCATTTT | TRBV6-5 | - | TRBJ1-5 | TRBD1
CASSEQGIYGYTF | TGTGCCAGCAGCGAACAGGGGATCTATGGCTACACCTTC | TRBV2 | - | TRBJ1-2 | TRBD1
CASSPLFTGVTDTQYF | TGTGCCAGCAGTCCTCTTTTCACGGGTGTAACAGATACGCAGTATTTT | TRBV28 | - | TRBJ2-3 | -